This record concerns one T cell receptor (beta chain) sequence. Its antigen is not identified. This entry is derived from a study of cytomegalovirus exposure and HLA in healthy donors. Turning to the study itself: Both the 120 or so validation repertoires and the approximately 700 first-cohort repertoires used the same platform, as reported by a later analysis. The study's findings and limits: The study recorded about 150 TCR beta chains that were cytomegalovirus-associated. The finding came from a later analysis; first-cohort TCR clusters tended to co-occur in the roughly 110 validation repertoires.

The approximately 120-subject validation cohort, separate from the approximately 670-subject first cohort, included the donors. From germline, CDR1 is SNHLY and CDR2 FYNNEI. This CDR3 has 16 residues. V lost 6 bases and J lost 1; bases outside the gene matches: 4. Assay used: immunoSEQ multiplex PCR; TCRdb lists only in-frame clones, some missing. In the table there are about 47,000 clones, about 93% of which are singletons. Material for sequencing was PBMCs. The TCR sequence derives from a man aged 18 to 35 in good health and CMV-seronegative. The chain uses TRBV2 and TRBJ2-3; 13 bases are shared with TRBD2. As DNA, the CDR3 is TGTGCCAGCAGGACCGGGACTAGCGGGGGCACAGATACGCAGTATTTT. The encoded protein is CASRTGTSGGTDTQYF.